These 31 T cell receptor beta chains share one sample of origin, sequenced in a study of blood T cell repertoires in COVID-19. Generated by immunoSEQ multiplex PCR, the TCRdb table keeps only in-frame clones and is missing some. The sample contains 45,000 to 60,000 clones, approximately 91% of which appear only once. What was sequenced was peripheral blood. The receptors derive from a man aged 45 to 65 with acute or convalescent COVID-19.

The chain combines TRBV19 with TRBJ1-4, with a weak D call TRBD1 (6 bases). Germline CDR1 and CDR2: LNHDA and SQIVND (reference sequence). This CDR3 region has 14 residues. V shed 3 bases and J shed 3 bases, with 8 bases lying between them. The CDR3 bases are TGTGCCAGTAGTATTGGGGGCGCTAATGAAAAACTGTTTTTT. This sequence encodes CASSIGGANEKLFF.

The chain employs TRBV12-5 and TRBJ2-1; 12 nucleotides match TRBD2. This CDR3 has 16 residues. Trimming at V came to 1 base and at J to 7 bases, leaving 5 bases not matched to a gene. Germline lookup yields CDR1 LGHNT and CDR2 FRNRAP. CDR3 in amino acids: CASGLATSGRTNEQFF. CDR3 in DNA: TGTGCTAGTGGTTTGGCGACTAGCGGGAGAACAAATGAGCAGTTCTTC.

V usage is TRBV6-7 and J usage is TRBJ1-4, with 8 bases identical to TRBD1. TRBV6-7 is classed as an ORF, of uncertain function. The CDR3 has 19 residues. With V trimmed by 4 bases and J by 3 bases, 16 bases remained unmatched. The CDR3 sequence is CASSLLSGGSEIPNEKLFF. The CDR3 nucleotides read TGTGCCAGCAGTTTACTCTCAGGGGGCTCCGAAATCCCTAATGAAAAACTGTTTTTT.

This chain joins TRBV2 and TRBJ2-5; 9 nucleotides match TRBD1. Trimming took 6 bases from V and 0 from J; bases not matched to a gene: 5. The length of the CDR3 is 15 residues. The germline gives CDR1 SNHLY, CDR2 FYNNEI. CDR3 coding DNA: TGTGCCAGCAGATACGGACAGGGGAACCAAGAGACCCAGTACTTC. This gives the protein CASRYGQGNQETQYF.

The CDR3 spells CASSIATGTGELFF. The CDR3 bases are TGTGCCAGTAGTATCGCGACGGGCACCGGGGAGCTGTTTTTT. The V gene is TRBV19, the J gene TRBJ2-2; D gene ambiguous. The V gene lost 3 bases and the J gene lost 4 bases, with 9 bases spanning the gap. Germline V gives CDR1 LNHDA, CDR2 SQIVND (reference sequence). The CDR3 sequence is 14 residues long.

This chain uses TRBV11-2 with TRBJ1-2, with a tentative D call TRBD1 (6 bases). CDR1 is SGHAT and CDR2 is FQNNGV in the germline V gene. Trimming took 5 bases from V and 4 from J, leaving 17 bases between them. This CDR3 is 15 amino acids long. For the CDR3, the DNA is TGTGCCAGCAGCGTAGGTCAGGACAGCCCCTATGGCTACACCTTC. Amino acid sequence: CASSVGQDSPYGYTF. The full variable domain, in which reference TRBV11-2 and TRBJ1-2 provide the parts outside the CDR3, is EAGVAQSPRYKIIEKRQSVAFWCNPISGHATLYWYQQILGQGPKLLIQFQNNGVVDDSQLPKDRFSAERLKGVDSTLKIQPAKLEDSAVYLCASSVGQDSPYGYTFGSGTRLTVV.

V and J are TRBV5-6 and TRBJ1-2; D gene ambiguous. CDR1 SGHDT and CDR2 YYEEEE come from the germline V gene. The CDR3 is 13 amino acids. V was cut by 2 bases and J by 2 bases, with 7 bases left in between. CDR3 sequence (DNA): TGTGCCAGCAGCTTTAACAGCAACTATGGCTACACCTTC. Translation gives CASSFNSNYGYTF.

V usage is TRBV27 and J usage is TRBJ1-6; D may be TRBD1 (5 bases). The CDR3 is made up of 13 amino acids. Germline-derived CDR1 and CDR2 are MNHEY and SMNVEV (reference sequence). The V gene lost 8 bases and the J gene lost 11 bases, with 16 bases spanning the gap. CDR3 nucleotide sequence: TGTGCCAGCGCTACGGGGGACGTGGCACCCCTCCACTTT. Its protein product is CASATGDVAPLHF.

The chain links TRBV6-1 to TRBJ2-1; 13 bases line up with TRBD2. The CDR3 has 18 amino acids. Unmatched junction bases numbered 3, after V lost 1 base and J lost 0 bases. Germline V gene sequence: CDR1 MNHNS, CDR2 SASEGT. This CDR3 is CASSEGLAGGSSYNEQFF. The CDR3 DNA reads as TGTGCCAGCAGTGAAGGACTAGCGGGAGGCTCCTCCTACAATGAGCAGTTCTTC.

The chain recombines TRBV24-1 with TRBJ2-2; 8 bases fit TRBD2. The CDR3 sequence is 13 residues long. The V gene end was trimmed by 7 bases and the J gene end by 6 bases; junction bases not matched to a gene: 3. Germline assignment: CDR1 KGHDR and CDR2 SFDVKD. CDR3 sequence reads: CATRPGGSGELFF. The CDR3, as DNA: TGTGCCACCAGACCGGGGGGGTCCGGGGAGCTGTTTTTT.

The chain is built from TRBV6-5 and TRBJ1-1, with 7 bases that match TRBD1. Germline V gene data show CDR1 as MNHEY and CDR2 as SVGAGI. The ends lost 5 bases at V and 7 bases at J; junction bases unmatched: 10. This CDR3 contains 14 residues. CDR3 nucleotides: TGTGCCAGCAGTAGACAGGGTGAGGGTCATGAAGCTTTCTTT. Its protein product is CASSRQGEGHEAFF.

This clone was observed once. The CDR3 here is CASSLAGELNNEQFF. CDR3 nucleotide sequence: TGTGCCAGCAGTCTAGCGGGAGAGCTTAACAATGAGCAGTTCTTC. This rearrangement joins TRBV27 to TRBJ2-1; 10 nucleotides agree with TRBD2. V trimming: 5 bases; J trimming: 5 bases; junction bases outside the gene matches: 6. CDR1 and CDR2 (germline): MNHEY, SMNVEV (reference sequence). CDR3 length: 15 amino acids.

The chain employs TRBV30 and TRBJ2-2; 12 positions agree with TRBD2. This CDR3 has 17 amino acids. The V gene end was trimmed by 3 bases and the J gene end by 4 bases; junction bases not matched to a gene: 9. The germline V gene encodes CDR1 GTSNPN and CDR2 SVGIG (reference sequence). The CDR3 region has the DNA TGTGCCTGGAGCTCCACGAGGACTAGCGGGACCACCGGGGAGCTGTTTTTT. This sequence encodes CAWSSTRTSGTTGELFF.

The chain has TRBV11-2 and TRBJ2-2, with 7 bases lining up with TRBD2. The ends lost 1 base at V and 7 bases at J; junction bases unmatched: 9. Germline assignment: CDR1 SGHAT and CDR2 FQNNGV. The CDR3 is 16 amino acids. The CDR3 coding sequence is TGTGCCAGCAGCTTAGGGTATGCGGGAGCGATCGGGGAGCTGTTTTTT. Translating gives CASSLGYAGAIGELFF.

This sequence joins TRBV18 and TRBJ2-7, with 12 bases lining up with TRBD2. Losses at the gene ends were 8 bases for V and 2 bases for J; bases not matched to a gene: 4. The length of the CDR3 is 14 residues. The germline V gene encodes CDR1 KGHSH and CDR2 LQKENI. As DNA, the CDR3 is TGTGCCAGCGAACTAGCGGGAGGAACCTACGAGCAGTACTTC. This translates into CASELAGGTYEQYF.

The J gene is TRBJ1-4, the V gene TRBV3-1 (or the pseudogene TRBV3-2); a possible D gene is TRBD1 (6 bases). CDR3 length: 16 amino acids. The V end was cut by 4 bases, the J end by 0 bases, with 12 bases between. Germline V gives CDR1 LGHDT, CDR2 YNNKEL (reference sequence). The CDR3 loop reads CASSRNRAATNEKLFF. CDR3 in DNA: TGTGCCAGCAGCCGTAACAGGGCTGCAACTAATGAAAAACTGTTTTTT.

V is TRBV12-5 and J is TRBJ2-2; no firm D call. V lost 4 bases, J lost 3 bases, and 9 bases lay in between. Per germline, CDR1 LGHNT and CDR2 FRNRAP. The CDR3 is made up of 14 amino acids. The CDR3 here is CASGSTYYTGELFF. Here the CDR3 DNA reads TGTGCTAGTGGTTCCACTTATTACACCGGGGAGCTGTTTTTT.

This clone has just one count. V usage is TRBV11-2 and J usage is TRBJ2-1, with D unclear. The V end was cut by 4 bases, the J end by 3 bases, with 10 bases between. The CDR3 covers 14 residues. CDR1 SGHAT and CDR2 FQNNGV come from the germline V gene. The CDR3 DNA reads TGTGCCAGCAGCTCGGAGATGGGCTACAATGAGCAGTTCTTC. Its protein product is CASSSEMGYNEQFF.

This chain joins TRBV19 and TRBJ2-1; 9 bases match TRBD2. This CDR3 is 18 amino acids long. CDR1 LNHDA and CDR2 SQIVND come from the germline V gene (reference sequence). With 5 bases clipped from V and 0 bases from J, the junction kept 11 bases outside the gene matches. The CDR3 region is CASSPRVAGAGSYNEQFF. The DNA for the CDR3 is TGTGCCAGTAGTCCCCGAGTAGCGGGAGCCGGCTCCTACAATGAGCAGTTCTTC. The full variable domain, completed using reference TRBV19 and TRBJ2-1, is DGGITQSPKYLFRKEGQNVTLSCEQNLNHDAMYWYRQDPGQGLRLIYYSQIVNDFQKGDIAEGYSVSREKKESFPLTVTSAQKNPTAFYLCASSPRVAGAGSYNEQFFGPGTRLTVL.

J is TRBJ2-3 and V is TRBV29-1; D perhaps matches TRBD1 (5 bases). This CDR3 region has 14 residues. Between the trimmed V and J ends, which lost 5 bases and 7 bases, there was a span of 19 bases. CDR1 and CDR2 from the germline V gene are SQVTM and ANQGSEA. The CDR3 reads CSVTGYGATHTQYF. The CDR3 region has the DNA TGCAGCGTTACAGGATATGGGGCCACCCATACGCAGTATTTT.

This clone occurred once. The chain joins TRBV18 to TRBJ1-5; D gene unclear. V was clipped by 2 bases and J by 5 bases, with 7 bases between them. Germline V gene sequence: CDR1 KGHSH, CDR2 LQKENI. This CDR3 comprises 13 residues. CDR3 protein: CASSPDTYQPQHF. CDR3 coding DNA: TGTGCCAGCTCACCAGACACCTATCAGCCCCAGCATTTT.

This clone has only a few counts. J is TRBJ1-1 and V is TRBV2, with D possibly matching TRBD1 (5 bases). Trimming pared 6 bases from V and 6 bases from J, leaving 8 bases between. The CDR3 extends over 11 amino acids. Germline CDR1 reads SNHLY; CDR2 reads FYNNEI. DNA of the CDR3: TGTGCCAGCAGGGAGGGACCTGAAGCTTTCTTT. It yields the protein CASREGPEAFF.

This clone was observed a single time. V usage is TRBV6-6 and J usage is TRBJ1-6; D might be TRBD1 (6 bases). This CDR3 has 16 residues. The germline V gene has CDR1 MNHNY and CDR2 SVGAGI (reference sequence). V was cut by 7 bases and J by 3 bases, with 16 bases left in between. The CDR3: CASIRGAGDYNSPLHF. CDR3 DNA sequence: TGTGCCAGCATCCGGGGGGCAGGCGACTATAATTCACCCCTCCACTTT.

The table lists this clone with a count of one. The genes are TRBV19 and TRBJ1-5; the match to TRBD1 covers 9 bases. CDR3 length equals 17 residues. Per germline, CDR1 LNHDA and CDR2 SQIVND (reference sequence). With V trimmed by 2 bases and J by 4 bases, 9 bases remained unmatched. The CDR3 DNA follows: TGTGCCAGTAGTATAAGGCGTGCAGGGACAGGGAATCAGCCCCAGCATTTT. Its translation is CASSIRRAGTGNQPQHF.

This chain uses TRBV7-2 with TRBJ2-7, with D possibly matching TRBD2 (6 bases). CDR3 length: 13 residues. Per the germline V gene, CDR1 is SGHTA and CDR2 is FQGNSA. Trimming pared 3 bases from V and 7 bases from J, leaving 13 bases between. The CDR3 bases are TGTGCCAGCAGCTTCACGGGGAGGAGGGAGCAGTACTTC. Amino acid sequence: CASSFTGRREQYF.

V usage is TRBV5-8 and J usage is TRBJ2-1; no definite D call. Germline CDR1 reads SGHTS; CDR2 reads YDEGEE. The CDR3 has 14 amino acids. The V end was cut by 1 base, the J end by 3 bases, with 8 bases between. The CDR3 loop reads CASSLIRYYNEQFF. CDR3 in DNA: TGTGCCAGCAGCTTGATCAGGTACTACAATGAGCAGTTCTTC.

The chain combines TRBV4-3 with TRBJ2-7; 9 positions match TRBD1. Germline V gene data show CDR1 as LGHNA and CDR2 as YSLEER. This CDR3 is 16 amino acids long. J lost 5 bases, V lost 2 bases, and 10 bases had no gene match. Here the CDR3 reads CASSQFPGQGKNEQYF. CDR3 nucleotides: TGCGCCAGCAGCCAATTTCCGGGACAGGGAAAAAACGAGCAGTACTTC.

The chain recombines TRBV29-1 with TRBJ2-1, with 12 bases fitting TRBD2. CDR3 length: 17 amino acids. CDR1 and CDR2 (germline): SQVTM, ANQGSEA. Trimming at V came to 6 bases and at J to 0 bases, leaving 9 bases not matched to a gene. The CDR3 nucleotides read TGCAGCGTGACCGGGACTAGCGGGCCGAGCTCCTACAATGAGCAGTTCTTC. This gives the protein CSVTGTSGPSSYNEQFF.

The J gene is TRBJ1-2, the V gene TRBV28; 7 bases map to TRBD1. Germline lookup yields CDR1 MDHEN and CDR2 SYDVKM. The V and J ends lost 2 bases and 8 bases, in that order; junction bases with no gene match: 11. The CDR3 spans 15 residues. The CDR3 loop reads CASSLAGGKVGGYTF. The CDR3 bases are TGTGCCAGCAGTTTAGCAGGGGGAAAGGTAGGAGGCTACACCTTC.

This chain joins TRBV6-5 and TRBJ1-3; 10 nucleotides agree with TRBD1. V was clipped by 2 bases and J by 8 bases; unmatched bases: 0. This CDR3 is 13 amino acids long. The V gene's germline CDR1 is MNHEY and CDR2 SVGAGI. In nucleotides, the CDR3 is TGTGCCAGCAGTTACGACAGGGGGCACACCATATATTTT. Translating it yields CASSYDRGHTIYF.

In this sample, this clone turned up once. The CDR3 loop reads CASSLRPRGLAGEINEQFF. In nucleotides, the CDR3 is TGTGCCAGCAGCTTAAGGCCCCGGGGACTAGCGGGAGAGATCAATGAGCAGTTCTTC. The V call is TRBV7-9, the J call TRBJ2-1, with 14 bases fitting TRBD2. Germline V gene sequence: CDR1 SEHNR, CDR2 FQNEAQ (reference sequence). The CDR3 consists of 19 residues. The V and J ends lost 2 bases and 6 bases, in that order; junction bases with no gene match: 12.